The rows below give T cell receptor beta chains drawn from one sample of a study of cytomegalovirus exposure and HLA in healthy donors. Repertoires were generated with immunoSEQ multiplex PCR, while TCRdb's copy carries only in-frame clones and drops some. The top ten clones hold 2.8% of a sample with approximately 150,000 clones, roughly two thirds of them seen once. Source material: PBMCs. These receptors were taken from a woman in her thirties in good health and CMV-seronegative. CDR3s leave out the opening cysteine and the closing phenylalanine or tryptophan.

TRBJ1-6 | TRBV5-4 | ASSQTGVSYNSPLH
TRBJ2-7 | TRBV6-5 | ASSYFGSSYEQY
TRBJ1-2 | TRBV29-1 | SVVVANYGYT
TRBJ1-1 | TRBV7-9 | ASSFTGNTEAF
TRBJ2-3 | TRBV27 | ASSTLLPGGTDTQY
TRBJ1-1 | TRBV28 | ASNINTEAF
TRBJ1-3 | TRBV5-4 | ASSTGTGLGNTIY
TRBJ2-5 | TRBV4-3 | ASSRSRGFQETQY
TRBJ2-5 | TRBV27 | ASRLAGVVTQY
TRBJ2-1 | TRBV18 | ASSPLEKGSYNEQF
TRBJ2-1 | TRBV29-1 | SVDGLAYNEQF
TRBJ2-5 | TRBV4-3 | ASSQDVRGEQETQY
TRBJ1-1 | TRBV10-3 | AISESMAREAF
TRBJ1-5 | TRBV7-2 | ASSLTGINQPQH
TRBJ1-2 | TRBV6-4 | ASSDSAGTAGYT
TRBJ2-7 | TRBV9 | ASSGASGSLVYEQY
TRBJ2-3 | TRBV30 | AWSFSGATDTQY
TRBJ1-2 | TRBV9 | ASSAGQGAIGYT
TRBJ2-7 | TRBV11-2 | ASRPRQVYEQY
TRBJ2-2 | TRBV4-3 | ASSLIASGELF
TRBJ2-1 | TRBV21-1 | ASSLEGLSEQF
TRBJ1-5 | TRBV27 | ASSLSGWTPDSNQPQH
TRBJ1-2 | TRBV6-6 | ASREGADYGYT
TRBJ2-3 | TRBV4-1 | ASSQDPLGLAGRADTQY
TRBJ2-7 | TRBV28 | ASTPGTGIHEQY
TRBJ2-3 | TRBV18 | ASSPPGTSDTQY
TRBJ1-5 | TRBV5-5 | ASSLARTGAYSNQPQH
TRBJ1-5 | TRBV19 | ASTRVALGNQPQH
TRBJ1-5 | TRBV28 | ASSQGANQPQH
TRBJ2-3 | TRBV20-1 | SAGQYTQY
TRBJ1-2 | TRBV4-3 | ASSLLGDRVGYT
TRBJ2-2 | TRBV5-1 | ASSSLRETGELF
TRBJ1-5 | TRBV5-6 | ASSLGTGVNNQPQH
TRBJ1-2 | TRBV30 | AWSGTDSYYGYT
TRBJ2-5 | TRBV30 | AWGQGDQETQY
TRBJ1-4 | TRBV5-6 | ASSLRQGIEKLF
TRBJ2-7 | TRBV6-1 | ASSPLGGDHEQY
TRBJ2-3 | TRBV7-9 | ASSSSSRTDTQY
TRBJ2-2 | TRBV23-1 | ASSQSQGPNTGELF
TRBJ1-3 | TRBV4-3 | ASSQDGFGNTIY
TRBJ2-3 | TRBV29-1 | SVAVRGSTDTQY
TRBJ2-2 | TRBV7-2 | ASRLWGLHTGELF
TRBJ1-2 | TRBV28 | ASRWGQTKFYGYT
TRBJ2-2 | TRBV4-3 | ASSHSHYGQGNTGELF
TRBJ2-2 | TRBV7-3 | ASSFQEEAGELF
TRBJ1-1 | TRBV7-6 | ASSGLGTPEAF
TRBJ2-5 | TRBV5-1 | ASSPKGGGETQY
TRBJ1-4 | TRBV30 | AWSGQSGEKLF
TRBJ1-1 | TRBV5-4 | ASSARAAHAETF
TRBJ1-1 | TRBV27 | ASSLMEGGTEAF
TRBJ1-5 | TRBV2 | ASSGSDQPQH
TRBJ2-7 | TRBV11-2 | ASSPIRGVRYYEQY
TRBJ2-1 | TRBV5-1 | ASSLKGTDYNEQF
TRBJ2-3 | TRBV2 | ASSALGDTQY
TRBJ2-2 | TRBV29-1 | SVEQTNTGELF
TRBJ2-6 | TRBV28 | ATRTGPSGANVLT
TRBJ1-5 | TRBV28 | ASSRGEQPQH
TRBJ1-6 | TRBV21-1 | ASSRFKQGLFDSPLH
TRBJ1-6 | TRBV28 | ASSRGTGGNSPLH